The sequence of this T cell receptor (beta chain) was determined in a study of blood T cell repertoires in COVID-19. Looking at the study overall: Material from acute and convalescent COVID-19 was sourced from the United States, Italy and Spain. PBMCs, B-cell-depleted T cells, or T cells were the source of the cDNA or gDNA that made up the material.

The CDR3 runs to 13 residues. V lost 8 bases, J lost 4 bases, and 12 bases lay in between. Germline-derived CDR1 and CDR2 are SNHLY and FYNNEI. Repertoires were generated with immunoSEQ multiplex PCR, while TCRdb's copy carries only in-frame clones and drops some. This sample has roughly 240,000 clones, with 86% found just once. The sample consisted of peripheral blood. The chain combines TRBV2 with TRBJ1-3; D gene ambiguous. The sequence was obtained from a woman aged 60-75 years who had recovered from COVID-19. The CDR3 region has the DNA TGTGCCAGCTTCGCCGGGAGAGGAAACACCATATATTTT. Protein sequence: CASFAGRGNTIYF. Full variable domain (remainder filled in from reference TRBV2 and TRBJ1-3): EPEVTQTPSHQVTQMGQEVILRCVPISNHLYFYWYRQILGQKVEFLVSFYNNEISEKSEIFDDQFSVERPDGSNFTLKIRSTKLEDSAMYFCASFAGRGNTIYFGEGSWLTVV.